The 3 T cell receptor beta chains given below trace back to one sample, sequenced in a study of blood T cell repertoires in COVID-19. Profiled with immunoSEQ multiplex PCR; TCRdb holds only in-frame clones, not every one. The sample includes 60,000 to 90,000 clones, 80% to 90% of them seen just once. Sequencing input: peripheral blood. These receptors all stem from a human donor in a cohort sampled during active COVID-19.

This chain links TRBV20-1 with TRBJ2-2, with 9 nucleotides matching TRBD1. The CDR3 runs 17 residues. Per germline, CDR1 DFQATT and CDR2 SNEGSKA (reference sequence). J was trimmed by 3 bases and V by 3 bases; bases with no gene match: 11. This CDR3 is CSASPPEGQGYTGELFF. The DNA for the CDR3 is TGCAGTGCTAGTCCGCCGGAGGGACAGGGTTACACCGGGGAGCTGTTTTTT.

This clone was counted many times. In DNA form, the CDR3 reads TGCGCCAGCAGCATTACAGTCAATGAGCAGTTCTTC. Residues: CASSITVNEQFF. The chain combines TRBV5-1 with TRBJ2-1; D not resolved. Per germline, CDR1 SGHRS and CDR2 YFSETQ. V was clipped by 4 bases and J by 6 bases, with 8 bases between them. This CDR3 contains 12 residues.

This chain links TRBV19 with TRBJ1-6, with 7 bases that match TRBD1. V lost 4 bases to trimming and J lost 3 bases; unmatched junction nucleotides: 3. The CDR3 is 15 residues long. CDR1 is LNHDA and CDR2 is SQIVND in the germline V gene (reference sequence). The CDR3 DNA is TGTGCCAGTAGTAGACAGGGTAACTATAATTCACCCCTCCACTTT. Residues: CASSRQGNYNSPLHF.